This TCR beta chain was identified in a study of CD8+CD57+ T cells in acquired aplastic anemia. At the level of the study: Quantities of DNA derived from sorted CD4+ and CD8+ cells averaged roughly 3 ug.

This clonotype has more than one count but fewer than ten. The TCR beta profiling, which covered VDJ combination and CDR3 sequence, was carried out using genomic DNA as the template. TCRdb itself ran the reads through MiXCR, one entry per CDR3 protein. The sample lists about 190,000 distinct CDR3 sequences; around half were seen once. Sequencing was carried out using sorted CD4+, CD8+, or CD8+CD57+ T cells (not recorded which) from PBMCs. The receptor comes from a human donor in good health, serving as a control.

CDR3 coding DNA: TGTGCCAGCAGCCAATCAGTTATCGGTGGGGGACTGTTTTTT. Amino acid sequence: CASSQSVIGGGLFF. This sequence joins TRBV9 and TRBJ1-4; a weak D match, TRBD1 (5 bases). The CDR3 consists of 14 residues. Trimming shortened V by 4 bases and J by 13 bases, and 20 bases separated the two germline ends. Germline assignment: CDR1 SGDLS and CDR2 YYNGEE.